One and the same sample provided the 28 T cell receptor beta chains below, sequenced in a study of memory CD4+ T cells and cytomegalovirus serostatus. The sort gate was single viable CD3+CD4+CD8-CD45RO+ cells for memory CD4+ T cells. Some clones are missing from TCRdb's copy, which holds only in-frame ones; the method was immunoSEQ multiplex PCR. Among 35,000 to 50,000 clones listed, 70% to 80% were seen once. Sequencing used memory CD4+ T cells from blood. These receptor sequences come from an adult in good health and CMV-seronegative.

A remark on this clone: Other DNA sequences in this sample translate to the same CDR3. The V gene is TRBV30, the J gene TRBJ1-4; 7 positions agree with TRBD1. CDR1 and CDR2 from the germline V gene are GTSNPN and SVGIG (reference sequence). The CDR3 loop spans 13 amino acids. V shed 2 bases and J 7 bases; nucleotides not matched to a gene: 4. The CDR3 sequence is CAWSRQGVEKLFF. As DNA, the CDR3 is TGTGCCTGGAGTCGGCAGGGGGTTGAAAAACTGTTTTTT.

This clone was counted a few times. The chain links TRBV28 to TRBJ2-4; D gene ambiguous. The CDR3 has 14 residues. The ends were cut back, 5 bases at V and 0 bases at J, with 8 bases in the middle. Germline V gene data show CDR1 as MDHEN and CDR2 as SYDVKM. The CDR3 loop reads CASSDRLAKNIQYF. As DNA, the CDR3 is TGTGCCAGCAGTGACCGGCTAGCCAAAAACATTCAGTACTTC.

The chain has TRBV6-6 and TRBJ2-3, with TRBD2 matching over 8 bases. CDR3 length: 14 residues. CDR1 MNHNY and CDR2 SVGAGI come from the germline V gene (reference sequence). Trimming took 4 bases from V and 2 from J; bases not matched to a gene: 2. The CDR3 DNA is TGTGCCAGCAGTTTGACTAGCGTCACAGATACGCAGTATTTT. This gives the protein CASSLTSVTDTQYF.

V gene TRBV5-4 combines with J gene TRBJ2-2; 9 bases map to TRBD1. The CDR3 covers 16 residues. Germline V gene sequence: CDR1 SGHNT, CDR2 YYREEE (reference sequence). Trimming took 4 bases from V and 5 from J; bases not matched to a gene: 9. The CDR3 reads CASSGTGTGLTGELFF. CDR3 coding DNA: TGTGCCAGCAGCGGAACCGGGACAGGGTTGACCGGGGAGCTGTTTTTT.

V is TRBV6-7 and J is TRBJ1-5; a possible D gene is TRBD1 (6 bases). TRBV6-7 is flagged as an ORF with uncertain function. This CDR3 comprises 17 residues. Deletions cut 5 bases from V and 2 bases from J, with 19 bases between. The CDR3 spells CASSPMTGLRGNQPQHF. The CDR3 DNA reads TGTGCCAGCAGTCCGATGACAGGTCTACGAGGCAATCAGCCCCAGCATTTT.

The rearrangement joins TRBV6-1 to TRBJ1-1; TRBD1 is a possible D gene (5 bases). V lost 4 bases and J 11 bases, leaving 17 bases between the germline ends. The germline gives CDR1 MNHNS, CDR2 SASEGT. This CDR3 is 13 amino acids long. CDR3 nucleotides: TGTGCCAGCAGTGGGGGGGGGACTTGGCGGGCTTTCTTT. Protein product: CASSGGGTWRAFF.

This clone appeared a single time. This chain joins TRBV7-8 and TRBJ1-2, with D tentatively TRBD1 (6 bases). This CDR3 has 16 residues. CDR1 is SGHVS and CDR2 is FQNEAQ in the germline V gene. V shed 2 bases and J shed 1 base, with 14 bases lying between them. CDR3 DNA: TGTGCCAGCAGCTTATCACAGGGCAGTTTTAACTATGGCTACACCTTC. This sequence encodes CASSLSQGSFNYGYTF.

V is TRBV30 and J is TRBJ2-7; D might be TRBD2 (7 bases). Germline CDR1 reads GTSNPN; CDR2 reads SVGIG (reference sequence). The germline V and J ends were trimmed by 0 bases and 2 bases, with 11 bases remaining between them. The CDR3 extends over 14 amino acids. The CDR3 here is CAWSVQGTTYEQYF. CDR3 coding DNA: TGTGCCTGGAGTGTTCAGGGGACTACCTACGAGCAGTACTTC.

The CDR3 sequence is CASSPGGGRNYEQYF. In DNA form, the CDR3 reads TGTGCCAGCAGCCCTGGGGGGGGTAGGAACTACGAGCAGTACTTC. The V gene is TRBV5-4, the J gene TRBJ2-7; TRBD2 matches at 7 bases. This CDR3 contains 15 residues. Germline CDR1 SGHNT, CDR2 YYREEE (reference sequence). J gave up 3 bases and V 4 bases, and 10 bases lay outside the gene matches.

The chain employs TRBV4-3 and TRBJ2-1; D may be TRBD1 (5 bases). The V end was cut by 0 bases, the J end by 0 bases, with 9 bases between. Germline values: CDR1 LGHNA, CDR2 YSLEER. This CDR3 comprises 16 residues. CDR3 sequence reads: CASSQDRVSSYNEQFF. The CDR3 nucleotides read TGCGCCAGCAGCCAAGACAGGGTCAGCTCCTACAATGAGCAGTTCTTC.

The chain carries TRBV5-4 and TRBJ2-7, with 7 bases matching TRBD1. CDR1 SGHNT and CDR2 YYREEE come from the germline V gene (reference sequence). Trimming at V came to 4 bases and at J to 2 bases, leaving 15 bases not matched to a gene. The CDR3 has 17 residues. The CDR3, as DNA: TGTGCCAGCAGCAGGGACAAGAGGACAGGAGTCACCTACGAGCAGTACTTC. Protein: CASSRDKRTGVTYEQYF.

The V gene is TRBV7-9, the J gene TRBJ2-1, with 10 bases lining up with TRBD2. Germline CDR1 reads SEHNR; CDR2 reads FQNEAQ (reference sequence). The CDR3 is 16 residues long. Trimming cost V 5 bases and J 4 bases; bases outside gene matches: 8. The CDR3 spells CASSRRGLAEYNEQFF. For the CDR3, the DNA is TGTGCCAGCAGCCGTAGAGGACTAGCGGAGTACAATGAGCAGTTCTTC.

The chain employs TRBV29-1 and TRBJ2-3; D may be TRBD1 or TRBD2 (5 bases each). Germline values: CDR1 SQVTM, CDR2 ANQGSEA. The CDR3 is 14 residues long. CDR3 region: CSVNNWDSTDTQYF. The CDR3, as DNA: TGCAGTGTGAACAATTGGGACAGCACAGATACGCAGTATTTT.

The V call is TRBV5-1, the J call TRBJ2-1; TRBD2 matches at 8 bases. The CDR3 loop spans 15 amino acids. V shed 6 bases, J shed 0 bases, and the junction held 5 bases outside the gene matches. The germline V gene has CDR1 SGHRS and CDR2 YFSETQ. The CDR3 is CASTRGDRSYNEQFF. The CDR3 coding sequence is TGCGCCAGCACGCGGGGGGACCGCTCCTACAATGAGCAGTTCTTC.

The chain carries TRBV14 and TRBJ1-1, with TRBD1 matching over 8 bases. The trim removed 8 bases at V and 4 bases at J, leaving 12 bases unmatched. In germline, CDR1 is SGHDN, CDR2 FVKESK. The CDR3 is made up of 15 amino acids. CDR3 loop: CASHPGGYRITEAFF. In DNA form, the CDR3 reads TGTGCCAGCCATCCAGGGGGCTATCGGATCACTGAAGCTTTCTTT.

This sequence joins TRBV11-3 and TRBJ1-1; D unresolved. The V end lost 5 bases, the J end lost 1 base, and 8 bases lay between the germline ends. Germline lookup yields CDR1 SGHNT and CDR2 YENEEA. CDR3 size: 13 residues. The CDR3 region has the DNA TGTGCCAGCAGCCTGGAGAGGAACACTGAAGCTTTCTTT. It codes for CASSLERNTEAFF. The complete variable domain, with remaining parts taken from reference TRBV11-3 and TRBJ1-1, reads EAGVVQSPRYKIIEKKQPVAFWCNPISGHNTLYWYLQNLGQGPELLIRYENEEAVDDSQLPKDRFSAERLKGVDSTLKIQPAELGDSAVYLCASSLERNTEAFFGQGTRLTVV.

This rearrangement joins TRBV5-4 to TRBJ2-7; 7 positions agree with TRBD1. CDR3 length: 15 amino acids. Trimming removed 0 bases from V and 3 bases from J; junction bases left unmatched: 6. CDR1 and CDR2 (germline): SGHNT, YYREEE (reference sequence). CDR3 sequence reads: CASSLVGQDDYEQYF. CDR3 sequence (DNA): TGTGCCAGCAGCTTGGTCGGACAGGACGACTACGAGCAGTACTTC.

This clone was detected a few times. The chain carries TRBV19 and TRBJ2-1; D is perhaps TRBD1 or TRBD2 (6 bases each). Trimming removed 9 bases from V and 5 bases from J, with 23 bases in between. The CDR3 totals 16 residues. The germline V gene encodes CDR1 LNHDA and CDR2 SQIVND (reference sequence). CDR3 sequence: CASAGGPARGHNEQFF. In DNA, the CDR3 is TGTGCCAGCGCTGGCGGTCCTGCCCGGGGGCACAATGAGCAGTTCTTC.

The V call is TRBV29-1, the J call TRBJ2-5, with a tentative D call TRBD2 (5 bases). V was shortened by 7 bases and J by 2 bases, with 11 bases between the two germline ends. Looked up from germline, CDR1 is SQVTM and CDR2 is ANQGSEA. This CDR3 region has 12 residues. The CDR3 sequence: CSASPGQETQYF. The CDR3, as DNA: TGCAGCGCCTCGCCGGGGCAAGAGACCCAGTACTTC.

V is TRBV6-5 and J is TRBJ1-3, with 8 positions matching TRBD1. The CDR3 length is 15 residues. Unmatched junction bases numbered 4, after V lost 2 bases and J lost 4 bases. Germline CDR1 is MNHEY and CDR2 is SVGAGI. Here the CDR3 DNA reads TGTGCCAGCAGTTACGCAGGGGGCGCGGGAAACACCATATATTTT. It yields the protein CASSYAGGAGNTIYF.

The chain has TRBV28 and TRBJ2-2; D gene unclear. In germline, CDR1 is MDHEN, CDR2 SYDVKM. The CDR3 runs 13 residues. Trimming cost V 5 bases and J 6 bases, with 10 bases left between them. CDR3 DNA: TGTGCCAGCAGTCGGAAGGGCTCCGGGGAGCTGTTTTTT. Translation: CASSRKGSGELFF.

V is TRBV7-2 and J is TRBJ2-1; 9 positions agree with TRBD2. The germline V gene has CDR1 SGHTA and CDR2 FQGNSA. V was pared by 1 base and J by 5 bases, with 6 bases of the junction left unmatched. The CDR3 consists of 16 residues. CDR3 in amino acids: CASSLDRGRGNNEQFF. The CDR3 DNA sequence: TGTGCCAGCAGCTTAGATCGCGGGAGGGGAAACAATGAGCAGTTCTTC.

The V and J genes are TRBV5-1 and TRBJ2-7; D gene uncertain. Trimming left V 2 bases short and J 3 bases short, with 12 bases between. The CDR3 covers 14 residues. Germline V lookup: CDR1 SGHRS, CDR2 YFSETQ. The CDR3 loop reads CASSLQSTNYEQYF. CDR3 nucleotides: TGCGCCAGCAGCTTACAGAGTACCAACTACGAGCAGTACTTC.

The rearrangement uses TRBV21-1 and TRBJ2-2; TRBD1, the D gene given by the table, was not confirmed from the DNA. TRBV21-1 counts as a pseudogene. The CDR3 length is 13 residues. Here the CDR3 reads CASTAAGAGELFF. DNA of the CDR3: TGTGCCAGCACCGCCGCAGGGGCCGGGGAGCTGTTTTTT.

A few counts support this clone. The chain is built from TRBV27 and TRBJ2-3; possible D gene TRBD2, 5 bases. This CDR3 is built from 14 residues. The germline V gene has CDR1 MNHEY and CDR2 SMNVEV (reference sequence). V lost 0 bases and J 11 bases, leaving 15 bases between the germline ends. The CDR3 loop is CASSLSKSEAVQYF. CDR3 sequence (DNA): TGTGCCAGCAGTTTATCGAAATCAGAAGCGGTGCAGTATTTT.

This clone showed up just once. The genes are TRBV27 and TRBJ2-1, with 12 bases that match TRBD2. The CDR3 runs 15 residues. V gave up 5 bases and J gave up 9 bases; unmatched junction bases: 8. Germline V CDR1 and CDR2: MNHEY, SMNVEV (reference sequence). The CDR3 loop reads CASSPLAGGGGEQFF. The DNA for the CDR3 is TGTGCCAGCAGTCCTCTAGCGGGAGGGGGGGGTGAGCAGTTCTTC.

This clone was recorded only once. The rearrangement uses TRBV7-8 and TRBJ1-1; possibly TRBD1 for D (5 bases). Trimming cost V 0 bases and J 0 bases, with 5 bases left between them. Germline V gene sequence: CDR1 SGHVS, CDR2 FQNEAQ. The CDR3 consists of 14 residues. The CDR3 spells CASSLAGLNTEAFF. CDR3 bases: TGTGCCAGCAGCTTAGCGGGGCTGAACACTGAAGCTTTCTTT.

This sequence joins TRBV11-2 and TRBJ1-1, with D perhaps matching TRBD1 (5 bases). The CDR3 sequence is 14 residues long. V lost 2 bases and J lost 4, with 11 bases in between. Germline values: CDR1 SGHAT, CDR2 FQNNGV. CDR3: CASSLTRESTEAFF. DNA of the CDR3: TGTGCCAGCAGCTTAACCAGGGAAAGCACTGAAGCTTTCTTT. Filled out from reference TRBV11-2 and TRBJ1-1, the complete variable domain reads EAGVAQSPRYKIIEKRQSVAFWCNPISGHATLYWYQQILGQGPKLLIQFQNNGVVDDSQLPKDRFSAERLKGVDSTLKIQPAKLEDSAVYLCASSLTRESTEAFFGQGTRLTVV.